The T cell receptor beta chain described here comes from a study of blood T cell repertoires in COVID-19. Study details: COVID-19 samples from acute and convalescent phases originated in the United States, Italy and Spain. T cells, B-cell-depleted T cells, or PBMCs supplied cDNA or gDNA.

The V gene's germline CDR1 is SGDLS and CDR2 YYNGEE. The CDR3 loop spans 15 amino acids. Trimming cost V 4 bases and J 6 bases, with 18 bases left between them. Original processing methods: Amplification with reference gene primers provided the estimates of nucleated cell counts. Assay: immunoSEQ multiplex PCR; the TCRdb copy retains only in-frame clones and omits some. For V, J and clone size, that table is used; D and trimming come from the DNA. This table has 59,000 or so clones, 73% appearing once. This clonotype originated in a woman aged 45-65 years with active or convalescent COVID-19. The sample was peripheral blood. The chain recombines TRBV9 with TRBJ2-3; possibly TRBD2 for D (6 bases). This CDR3 is CASSPRRDFADTQYF. Here the CDR3 DNA reads TGTGCCAGCAGCCCGAGGAGGGACTTCGCGGATACGCAGTATTTT.